The present entry profiles one T cell receptor (beta chain) with its context. Unmatched junction bases numbered 9, after V lost 7 bases and J lost 3 bases. In germline, CDR1 is LNHDA, CDR2 SQIVND (reference sequence). There are 15 residues in the CDR3. The data were produced by immunoSEQ multiplex PCR, yet TCRdb's version contains in-frame clones alone and is incomplete. The table records roughly 70,000 clones, around 90% of them present only once. The data stem from a study of T cell changes during pregnancy in multiple sclerosis. This receptor was obtained from a female donor with multiple sclerosis, enrolled in a pregnancy study. The chain carries TRBV19 and TRBJ2-1; 7 bases match TRBD1. Sequencing used peripheral blood, obtained in the first trimester of pregnancy. The CDR3 sequence is CASTALGTVYNEQFF. CDR3 nucleotide sequence: TGTGCCAGTACCGCACTGGGGACAGTCTACAATGAGCAGTTCTTC.